This T cell receptor beta chain derives from a study of cytomegalovirus exposure and HLA in healthy donors (dated 2017 in TCRdb). In the study overall: In an earlier analysis of 450 to 750 of the donors, 250 to 350 Gb of sequence data and about 110 million unique TCR beta sequences from 150 million to 200 million T cells were reported. An early release covering more than 500 HLA-typed donors comprised roughly 300 gigabases of sequencing data and roughly 86 million unique TCR sequences. Of the approximately 400 genotyped donors, over 65% fell in the genetic ancestry cluster associated with self-reported Caucasian donors. The study aimed to test whether cataloging public T cell receptors could reveal signatures of past pathogen exposure. The study used immunosequencing to profile the T cell repertoires of under 700 subjects and linked those repertoires to cytomegalovirus serostatus. Along with the approximately 700-subject first cohort, a separate validation cohort of approximately 110 different subjects was used. High-throughput TCR immunosequencing, statistical association of individual TCRs with disease status, and machine learning were combined to predict cytomegalovirus infection status. To study patterns of TCR occurrence, a later analysis re-analyzed previously published TCR beta repertoires from several hundred donors and added high-resolution HLA genotyping. Rather than using new phenotypic data, the later analysis identified candidate immune exposures from TCR beta sequences and from how often those sequences occurred across donors. In an earlier analysis of 587 of the donors, high-throughput TCR beta sequencing was used to judge whether each TCR beta V gene segment behaved as functional or pseudogenic. Donor age, sex, ethnicity and CMV serostatus were compiled together with the repertoire data. A later genetic analysis used genome-wide SNP genotypes for about 60% of the 666 donors, treating that subset as a discovery cohort. Every discovery cohort repertoire had been produced on one sequencing platform. HLA typing covered class I and class II loci at four-digit resolution. The number of typed donors differed by locus: about 620-640 for A, B, C, DRB1 and DQB1; 500 to 550 for DQA1; around 580 for DPA1; and roughly 470 for DPB1. Roughly five DR-DQ haplotypes were handled as single units for association and clustering, since linkage in the cohort was strong. Among about 410 genotyped donors of the cohort, an average of about 240,000 unique TCR beta nucleotide sequences was sequenced per donor, of which about 19% were non-productive. Beyond this particular receptor, the publication reports: An association between a missense DCLRE1C variant and V-gene and J-gene trimming of TCR beta chains was found in a later genetic analysis and replicated in an independent cohort. The sequencing pipeline was judged likely to have produced a cluster of highly shared sequence variants as a technical artifact. Because HLA typing was missing for some donors at each locus, association tests included only the typed subset. In a later genetic analysis, fewer N-insertions in productive TCRs were reported among donors in an Asian-associated ancestry cluster than the approximately 710-donor mean. Only TCR beta chains were sequenced in this cohort, and the absence of alpha or paired-chain data limited detectable features. Compared with equally common non-associated chains, HLA-associated TCR beta chains in a later analysis were more clonally expanded and had lower generation probabilities. Because the 87-base-pair reads could not distinguish some IMGT-functional V segments, including TRBV6-2 and TRBV6-3, those segments were excluded. In an earlier analysis of about 550 of the donors, most TCR beta V segments were observed in productive rearrangements about 90% or about 30% of the time, broadly matching IMGT annotations. A total of 150 to 200 TCR beta chains were listed by the study as associated with cytomegalovirus. Most CMV-associated TCR beta chains appeared to be HLA-restricted in a later analysis, and the HLA associations seemed to be driven largely by CMV exposure. It was suggested by the authors that the approach could potentially be generalized to other disease states and immunological phenotypes. Several of the top co-occurrence clusters appeared to be linked to parvovirus B19, influenza, CMV and Epstein-Barr virus, according to a later analysis. CMV serostatus was the only immune exposure information available for the cohort. Most TCR sequences were seen in very few donors, while some public TCRs were found in many individuals. In a later analysis, TCR association rates were found to vary across HLA loci, with the most associated TCRs seen for DRB1 alleles and the fewest for HLA-C alleles. In vitro tests confirmed that a few of the cytomegalovirus-associated TCR beta chains recognize cytomegalovirus antigens. The classifier was reported to diagnose cytomegalovirus status with high specificity and sensitivity in both the original and validation cohorts. Specific HLA alleles were associated with 18,000 or so TCR beta sequences at a false discovery rate of 0.05 in a later analysis. The presence/absence analyses assumed that sequencing depth was roughly uniform across donors, and that assumption may not be true. Because counts were too low, roughly 18 rarely observed V segments, including chromosome 9 orphons, were left out of the earlier analysis of 587 of the donors. Linkage disequilibrium might explain the correlated functional status among segregating V segments, but an unknown experimental factor could not be ruled out. When HLA alleles, especially DR and DQ, strongly co-occurred, attributing TCR associations to individual alleles was difficult. A further reported finding was that TCR beta sequences accurately predicted the HLA-A and HLA-B alleles for most subjects in the first cohort.

For CDR1 and CDR2, the germline V gene (reference sequence) lists SEHNR and FQNEAQ. The CDR3 starts with the cysteine, ends with the phenylalanine, and has 11 residues. Left in the record is the CDR3 DNA by itself, 33 bases read in frame from the first base. The method was the immunoSEQ multiplex PCR assay. For the multiplex PCR, a mixture combining 60 forward primers for TCR Vbeta segments and 13 reverse primers for TCR Jbeta segments was used. Amplification of the CDR3 region of rearranged TCR beta genes was performed with a multiplex PCR assay on genomic DNA. Amplified TCR beta libraries were sequenced as 87-base-pair reads on the Illumina HiSeq System. The authors' pipeline ran thus. A later analysis tallied tens of millions of unique TCR beta chains across the 700 or so repertoires, and some 10 million of those chains were shared by two or more donors. Raw reads were error-corrected and collapsed into unique sequences by a nearest-neighbor algorithm in which closely related sequences were merged to remove PCR and sequencing errors. To assign V, D and J gene segments, CDR3 sequences were aligned to IMGT reference sequences. For a sequence to be retained, a match of at least six nucleotides to both a V gene segment and a J gene segment was required. Rearrangements were classified as productive when the CDR3 lacked stop codons and remained in frame with V and J, and all other rearrangements were classified as non-productive. Following IMGT convention, CDR3 was defined as the stretch from the second conserved V-encoded cysteine to the conserved J-encoded phenylalanine. The earlier analysis of around 640 of the donors excluded sequences that lacked an unambiguous match to a single V gene segment. In an earlier analysis of a few hundred of the donors, V segments were called functional above 56.7% productive rearrangements and were called segregating when the between-donor standard deviation exceeded 5%. To diagnose cytomegalovirus status from the catalog of TCR beta chain sequences, a statistical classification framework was built. In a later analysis, V and J genes were assigned by comparing TCR nucleotide sequences against IMGT/GENE-DB human TR gene sequences. A later analysis assigned CDR3 sequences and most-parsimonious VDJ recombination scenarios with the TCRdist pipeline. In a later analysis, each TCR beta chain was defined by its CDR3 amino acid sequence together with its V-gene family, and reads lacking a unique V-gene family were excluded. To address suspected cross-contamination and a sequencing artifact, a later analysis removed 550 to 750 highly shared, low-generation-probability nucleotide sequences. A later analysis calculated a clonal expansion index for each public chain from normalized within-repertoire ranks of inferred template counts. Generation probabilities in a later analysis came from a VDJ recombination model fitted to out-of-frame rearrangements, and those results were checked against IGoR. A later analysis scored TCR-TCR, TCR-HLA and TCR-CMV co-occurrence with hypergeometric tests, applying a repertoire-size bias correction to TCR pairs. A later analysis estimated false discovery rates by permuting HLA or CMV assignments 20 times. In a later analysis, co-occurring TCRs were grouped with DBSCAN, and TCRdist sequence similarity was added when clustering was performed within HLA-allele-positive subsets. For co-occurrence clustering, repertoires with fewer than 30,000 or more than 120,000 public chains were excluded, along with roughly 5 repertoires with anomalous nucleotide sharing. In TCRdb, the immuneACCESS table is reduced to in-frame sequences with V and J assigned. These tables do not hold every clone; where another copy was compared, an unresolved V gene accounts for under half, and the others remain unexplained. From that table come the V and J calls and clone size; the DNA was used to work out D and trimming. The sample contains around 140,000 clones, over 75% of them found a single time. Roughly 0.5% of the sample rests with the top ten.

In its sample, this clone was seen a few times. Its antigen remains undetermined. Mismatch with germline at one junction end may stem from a read error. The cohort consisted of 650 to 850 healthy bone marrow donors. At the time of sampling, every cohort member was nominally healthy, though immune exposures that went unrecorded were likely present. The donor was CMV seronegative and belonged to the group of more than 300 seronegative cohort members. Each donor provided a peripheral blood sample, and peripheral blood mononuclear cells were used for TCR beta sequencing. Genomic DNA extraction from the blood cell samples was performed with the Qiagen DNeasy Blood Extraction Kit.

The clonotype originates from a woman aged 40 to 49 in good health and CMV-seronegative. The V gene is TRBV7-9 and the J gene is TRBJ2-1; too little of a D gene remains to name it. Sequencing used PBMCs. The sequence in DNA is TGTTCCAGCACCTTTATGAATGAGCAGTTCTTC. Translation gives CSSTFMNEQFF. The entire variable domain, with the stretches around the CDR3 drawn from the reference TRBV7-9 and TRBJ2-1 proteins, is DTGVSQNPRHKITKRGQNVTFRCDPISEHNRLYWYRQTLGQGPEFLTYFQNEAQLEKSRLLSDRFSAERPKGSFSTLEIQRTEQGDSAMYLCSSTFMNEQFFGPGTRLTVL.